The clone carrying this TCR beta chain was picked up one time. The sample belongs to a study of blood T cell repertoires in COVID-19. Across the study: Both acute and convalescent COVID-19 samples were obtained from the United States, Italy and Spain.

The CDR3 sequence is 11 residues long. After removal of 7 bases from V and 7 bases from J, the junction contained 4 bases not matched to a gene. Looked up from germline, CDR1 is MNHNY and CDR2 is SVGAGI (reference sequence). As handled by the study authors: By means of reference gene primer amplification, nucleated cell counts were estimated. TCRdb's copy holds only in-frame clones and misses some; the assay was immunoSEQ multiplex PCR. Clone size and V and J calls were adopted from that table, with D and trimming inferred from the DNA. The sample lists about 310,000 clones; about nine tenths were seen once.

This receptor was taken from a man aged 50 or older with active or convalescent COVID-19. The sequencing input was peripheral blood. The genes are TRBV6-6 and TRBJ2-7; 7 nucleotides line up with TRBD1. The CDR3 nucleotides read TGTGCCAGCAAGGGGGCGGGTGAGCAGTACTTC. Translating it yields CASKGAGEQYF.